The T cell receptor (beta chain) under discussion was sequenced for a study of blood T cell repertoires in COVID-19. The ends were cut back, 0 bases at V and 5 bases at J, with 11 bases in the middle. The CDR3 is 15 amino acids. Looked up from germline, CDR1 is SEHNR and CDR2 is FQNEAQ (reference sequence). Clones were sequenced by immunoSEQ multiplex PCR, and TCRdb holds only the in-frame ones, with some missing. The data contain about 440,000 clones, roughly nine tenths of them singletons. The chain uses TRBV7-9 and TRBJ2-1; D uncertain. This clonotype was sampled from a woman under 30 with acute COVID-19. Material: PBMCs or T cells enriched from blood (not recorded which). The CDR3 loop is CASSLARVTHNEQFF. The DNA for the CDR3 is TGTGCCAGCAGCTTAGCCCGGGTAACTCACAATGAGCAGTTCTTC.